The 19 T cell receptor beta chains presented below share a single source sample, sequenced in a study of regulatory T cells in long-lasting Graves disease. Time point meaning: persistent/refractory GD, antithyroid drugs over 5 years with positive TRAb. PBMC RNA served as the TCR library source. TCR beta libraries were built with iRepertoire HTBI primers and Arm-PCR of CDR3 regions. TCRdb passed the multiplex PCR reads through MiXCR, listing each CDR3 protein once. The sample consists of 700,000 or so distinct CDR3 sequences, around 30% of them appearing once. Sequencing used peripheral blood mononuclear cells (PBMCs), obtained when the disease was refractory, from a patient treated with antithyroid drugs. These receptors all stem from a female donor with Graves disease.

This clonotype was counted only a few times. CDR3 bases: TGTGCCAGCAGCGTAGGCTGGGGCCCGAACACTGAAGCTTTCTTT. Amino acids: CASSVGWGPNTEAFF. V is TRBV12-3 or TRBV12-4 and J is TRBJ1-1, with D tentatively TRBD1 (5 bases). The CDR3 has 15 residues. V was cut by 6 bases and J by 1 base, with 15 bases left in between.

The rearrangement links TRBV24-1 to TRBJ1-2; 7 bases line up with TRBD1. The CDR3 consists of 13 residues. V lost 7 bases to trimming and J lost 2 bases; unmatched junction nucleotides: 3. CDR1 and CDR2 from the germline V gene are KGHDR and SFDVKD. The CDR3 protein is CATSLTGNYGYTF. The CDR3 DNA sequence: TGTGCCACCAGCTTGACAGGGAACTATGGCTACACCTTC.

The genes are TRBV20-1 and TRBJ2-1, with TRBD2 matching 10 bases. The ends lost 3 bases at V and 7 bases at J; junction bases unmatched: 9. Per the germline V gene, CDR1 is DFQATT and CDR2 is SNEGSKA (reference sequence). The CDR3 covers 15 residues. The CDR3 DNA sequence: TGCAGTGCTAGGGATGGGACTAGCGTAGCTAATGAGCAGTTCTTC. It translates to CSARDGTSVANEQFF.

This clonotype was seen only a few times. The genes are TRBV7-2 and TRBJ1-1; D is undetermined. V shed 1 base and J shed 12 bases, with 9 bases lying between them. Germline CDR1 is SGHTA and CDR2 is FQGNSA. This CDR3 has 11 residues. CDR3 DNA: TGTGCCAGCAGCTTAGGATTGAGGCCTTTCTTT. It yields the protein CASSLGLRPFF.

This clonotype was seen a handful of times. V usage is TRBV15 and J usage is TRBJ1-2; D might be TRBD1 (6 bases). The germline V and J ends were trimmed by 2 bases and 5 bases, with 6 bases remaining between them. Germline V gene lookup returns CDR1 LNHNV and CDR2 YYDKDF (reference sequence). This CDR3 is built from 12 residues. The CDR3 sequence is CATSRQGYGYTF. Written as DNA, the CDR3 is TGTGCCACCAGCAGACAGGGGTATGGCTACACCTTC.

This clonotype was counted many times. This chain uses TRBV12-3 or TRBV12-4 with TRBJ2-7, with 7 bases identical to TRBD2. The CDR3 runs 12 residues. V lost 6 bases to trimming and J lost 6 bases; unmatched junction nucleotides: 5. The CDR3 protein is CASRSGGSEQYF. The CDR3 DNA reads TGTGCCAGCAGATCGGGCGGGAGCGAGCAGTACTTC.

This clonotype turned up a few times. The rearrangement uses TRBV5-5 and TRBJ1-1; TRBD1 might be the D (6 bases). The CDR3 covers 16 residues. Germline V gives CDR1 SGHKS, CDR2 YYEKEE (reference sequence). V gave up 1 base and J gave up 1 base, with 14 bases separating them. The CDR3 DNA follows: TGTGCCAGCAGCTTGTCGGACAGTCCCTCGAACACTGAAGCTTTCTTT. It specifies CASSLSDSPSNTEAFF.

This sequence joins TRBV9 and TRBJ1-2, with a weak D call TRBD1 (6 bases). With 0 bases removed from V and 4 bases from J, the gap between germline ends came to 16 bases. The CDR3 loop spans 16 amino acids. Germline V gene sequence: CDR1 SGDLS, CDR2 YYNGEE. CDR3 in DNA: TGTGCCAGCAGCGTAGCAGGGGCCGGGATATTCTATGGCTACACCTTC. It specifies CASSVAGAGIFYGYTF.

This clonotype was detected a few times. The rearrangement joins TRBV11-2 to TRBJ1-1; a weak D match, TRBD1 (5 bases). The CDR3 runs to 13 residues. Trimming stripped 2 bases from V and 8 bases from J, with 12 bases between. Germline V gives CDR1 SGHAT, CDR2 FQNNGV. The CDR3 coding sequence is TGTGCCAGCAGCTTATTTCGCCGGACAGAAGCTTTCTTT. Translated, it gives CASSLFRRTEAFF.

This clonotype has a count of ten or more. The genes are TRBV12-3 or TRBV12-4 and TRBJ1-1; 8 nucleotides align to TRBD1. The junction had 12 bases not matched to a gene; V was cut back by 4 bases and J by 2 bases. CDR3 length: 17 residues. DNA of the CDR3: TGTGCCAGCAGTTCCCGGGACAGGAAACTAGGTAACACTGAAGCTTTCTTT. Its protein is CASSSRDRKLGNTEAFF.

This clonotype was seen repeatedly, ten times or more. The V and J genes are TRBV12-3 or TRBV12-4 and TRBJ1-2; TRBD1 matches at 12 bases. The trim removed 3 bases at V and 7 bases at J, leaving 9 bases unmatched. This CDR3 contains 16 residues. CDR3: CASSLGQGAGFSGYTF. The CDR3 coding sequence is TGTGCCAGCAGTTTGGGACAGGGGGCCGGGTTTTCTGGCTACACCTTC.

This sequence joins TRBV20-1 and TRBJ2-1, with TRBD1 matching over 7 bases. The trim removed 0 bases at V and 6 bases at J, leaving 20 bases unmatched. The germline gives CDR1 DFQATT, CDR2 SNEGSKA (reference sequence). The CDR3 totals 19 residues. The CDR3 reads CSARDPRQSGTAGFNEQFF. CDR3 sequence (DNA): TGCAGTGCTAGAGATCCACGGCAATCGGGGACAGCTGGATTCAATGAGCAGTTCTTC.

This clonotype has a handful of counts. This chain connects TRBV6-5 to TRBJ2-5; D remains ambiguous. Trimming removed 0 bases from V and 5 bases from J, with 16 bases in between. The CDR3 sequence is 16 residues long. Per germline, CDR1 MNHEY and CDR2 SVGAGI. The CDR3 sequence: CASSYSASRRYETQYF. The CDR3 DNA follows: TGTGCCAGCAGTTACTCGGCGAGTCGGAGATACGAGACCCAGTACTTC.

This clonotype was detected many times. The J gene is TRBJ2-7, the V gene TRBV11-2; no clear D. V lost 1 base to trimming and J lost 3 bases, with 1 base between them. Germline V CDR1 and CDR2: SGHAT, FQNNGV. This CDR3 spans 11 amino acids. The CDR3 reads CASSLVYEQYF. CDR3 DNA: TGTGCCAGCAGCTTAGTCTACGAGCAGTACTTC.

There are many counts of this clonotype. As DNA, the CDR3 is TGTGCCAGCAGCCCCGACAGGGTTGAACTGTTTTTT. This sequence encodes CASSPDRVELFF. The rearrangement links TRBV6-1 to TRBJ1-4; 7 bases map to TRBD1. V shed 6 bases and J 12 bases; nucleotides not matched to a gene: 7. The germline CDR1 and CDR2 sequences are MNHNS and SASEGT. The CDR3 is made up of 12 amino acids.

The rearrangement uses TRBV5-1 and TRBJ1-6, with D possibly TRBD1 on 5 matching bases. The CDR3 is 13 residues long. Germline assignment: CDR1 SGHRS and CDR2 YFSETQ. Between the trimmed V and J ends, which lost 2 bases and 13 bases, there was a span of 13 bases. The CDR3 loop reads CASSLDDSAPLHF. CDR3 bases: TGCGCCAGCAGCTTAGACGACAGCGCCCCCCTCCACTTT.

V gene TRBV5-7 combines with J gene TRBJ1-5; tentative D call: TRBD1 (5 bases). TRBV5-7 counts as an open reading frame of uncertain function. There are 14 residues in the CDR3. Trimming shortened V by 0 bases and J by 7 bases, and 11 bases separated the two germline ends. In DNA form, the CDR3 reads TGTGCCAGCAGCTTGGAGAGAGGGGTCCAGCCCCAGCATTTT. This codes for CASSLERGVQPQHF.

V is TRBV7-3 and J is TRBJ1-3; no definite D call. Looked up from germline, CDR1 is SGHTA and CDR2 is FQGTGA. The V gene lost 3 bases and the J gene lost 4 bases, with 7 bases spanning the gap. The CDR3 loop spans 13 amino acids. CDR3 DNA sequence: TGTGCCAGCAGCTTGGGAGTCGGAAACACCATATATTTT. It translates to CASSLGVGNTIYF.

On this clonotype: A read error may be the cause here, since a much bigger clone is one base away. The chain recombines TRBV2 with TRBJ1-2; D might be TRBD1 (5 bases). The V end lost 4 bases, the J end lost 7 bases, and 13 bases lay between the germline ends. CDR3 length: 13 residues. Germline assignment: CDR1 SNHLY and CDR2 FYNNEI. The DNA for the CDR3 is TGTGCCAGCAGTGGATGGCAGGGCTCTGGCTACACCTTC. Its translation is CASSGWQGSGYTF.